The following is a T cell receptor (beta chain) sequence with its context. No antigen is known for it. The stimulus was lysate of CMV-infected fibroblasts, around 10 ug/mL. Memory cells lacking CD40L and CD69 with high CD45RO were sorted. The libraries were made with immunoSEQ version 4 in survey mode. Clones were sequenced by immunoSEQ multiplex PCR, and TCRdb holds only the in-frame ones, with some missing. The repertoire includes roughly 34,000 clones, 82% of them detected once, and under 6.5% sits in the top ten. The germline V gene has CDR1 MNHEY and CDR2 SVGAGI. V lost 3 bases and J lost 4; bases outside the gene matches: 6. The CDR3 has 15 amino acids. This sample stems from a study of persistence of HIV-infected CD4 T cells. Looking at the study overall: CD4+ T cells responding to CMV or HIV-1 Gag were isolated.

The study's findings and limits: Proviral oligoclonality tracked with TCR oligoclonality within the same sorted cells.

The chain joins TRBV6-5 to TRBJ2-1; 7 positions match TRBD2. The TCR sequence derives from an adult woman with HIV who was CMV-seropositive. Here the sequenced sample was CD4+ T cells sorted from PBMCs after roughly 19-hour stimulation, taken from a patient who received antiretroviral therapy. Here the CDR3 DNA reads TGTGCCAGCAGTTATAACCGGGACTATTACAATGAGCAGTTCTTC. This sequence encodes CASSYNRDYYNEQFF.